This T cell receptor beta chain was recovered during a study of shared clonotypes between healthy human individuals. Findings of the study overall: Sharing across four donors was highest in naive CD4 (roughly 5%) and lowest in memory CD8 (around 0.4%). Generation probabilities of non-shared clonotypes were lower (relative to those shared by all four donors).

Assay execution took place at the deep level. Sequenced by immunoSEQ multiplex PCR; TCRdb stores in-frame clones only, minus some. The table has 950,000 to 1,300,000 clones, approximately 68% seen once. Negatively enriched CD4+ T cells were divided by CD45RA into naive and memory. In regard to this clone: Its target is not known.

Sequenced input: memory CD4+ T cells sorted from blood. Indicated subset: CD45RA-negative fraction. The source is a man between 18 and 35 years old in good health.

CDR3 residues: CASSPRPQGATDTQYF. The CDR3 DNA follows: TGTGCCAGTAGTCCTCGGCCTCAGGGGGCAACAGATACGCAGTATTTT. The chain recombines TRBV19 with TRBJ2-3, with 8 bases matching TRBD1. CDR1 LNHDA and CDR2 SQIVND come from the germline V gene (reference sequence). The trim removed 5 bases at V and 3 bases at J, leaving 10 bases unmatched. The CDR3 sequence is 16 residues long.